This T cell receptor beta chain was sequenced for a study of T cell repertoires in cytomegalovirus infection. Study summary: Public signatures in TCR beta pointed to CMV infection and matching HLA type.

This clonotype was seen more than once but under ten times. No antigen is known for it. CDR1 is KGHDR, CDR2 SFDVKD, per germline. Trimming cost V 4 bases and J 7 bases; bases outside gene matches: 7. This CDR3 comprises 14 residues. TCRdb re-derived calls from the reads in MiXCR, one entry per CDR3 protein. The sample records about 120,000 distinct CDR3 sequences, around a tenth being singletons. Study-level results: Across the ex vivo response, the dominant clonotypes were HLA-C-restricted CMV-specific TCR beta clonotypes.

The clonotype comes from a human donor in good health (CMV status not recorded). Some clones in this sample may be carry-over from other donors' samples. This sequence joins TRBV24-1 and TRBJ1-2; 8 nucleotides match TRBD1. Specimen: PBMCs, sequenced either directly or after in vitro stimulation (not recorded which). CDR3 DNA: TGTGCCACCAGTGAGGGAACAGGGGGGTCTGGCTACACCTTC. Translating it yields CATSEGTGGSGYTF.